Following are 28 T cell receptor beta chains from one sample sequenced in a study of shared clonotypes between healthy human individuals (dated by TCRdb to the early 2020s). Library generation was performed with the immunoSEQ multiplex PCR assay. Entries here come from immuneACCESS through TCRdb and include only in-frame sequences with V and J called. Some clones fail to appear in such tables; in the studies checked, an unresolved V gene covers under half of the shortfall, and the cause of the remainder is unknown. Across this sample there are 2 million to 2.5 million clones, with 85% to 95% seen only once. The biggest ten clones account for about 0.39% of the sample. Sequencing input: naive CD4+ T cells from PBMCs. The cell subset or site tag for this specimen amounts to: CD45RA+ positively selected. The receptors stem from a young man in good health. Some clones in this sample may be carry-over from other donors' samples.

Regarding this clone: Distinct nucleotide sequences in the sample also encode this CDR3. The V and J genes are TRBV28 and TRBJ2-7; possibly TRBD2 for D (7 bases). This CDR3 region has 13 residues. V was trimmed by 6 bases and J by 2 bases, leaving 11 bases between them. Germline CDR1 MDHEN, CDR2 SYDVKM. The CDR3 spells CASRPGGTYEQYF. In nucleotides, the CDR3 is TGTGCCAGCAGACCGGGGGGCACCTACGAGCAGTACTTC.

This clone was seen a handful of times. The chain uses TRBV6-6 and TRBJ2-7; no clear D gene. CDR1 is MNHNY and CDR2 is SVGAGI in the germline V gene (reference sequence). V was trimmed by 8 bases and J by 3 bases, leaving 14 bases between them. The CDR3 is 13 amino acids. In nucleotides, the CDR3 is TGTGCCAGCCAGAATGCGGAGAACTACGAGCAGTACTTC. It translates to CASQNAENYEQYF.

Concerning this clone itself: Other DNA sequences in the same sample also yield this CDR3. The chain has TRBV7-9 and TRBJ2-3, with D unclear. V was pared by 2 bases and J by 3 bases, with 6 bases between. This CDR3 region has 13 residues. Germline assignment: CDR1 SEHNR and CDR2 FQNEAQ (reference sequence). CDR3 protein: CASSLLGTDTQYF. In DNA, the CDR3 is TGTGCCAGCAGCTTATTAGGGACAGATACGCAGTATTTT. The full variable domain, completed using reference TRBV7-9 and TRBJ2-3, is DTGVSQNPRHKITKRGQNVTFRCDPISEHNRLYWYRQTLGQGPEFLTYFQNEAQLEKSRLLSDRFSAERPKGSFSTLEIQRTEQGDSAMYLCASSLLGTDTQYFGPGTRLTVL.

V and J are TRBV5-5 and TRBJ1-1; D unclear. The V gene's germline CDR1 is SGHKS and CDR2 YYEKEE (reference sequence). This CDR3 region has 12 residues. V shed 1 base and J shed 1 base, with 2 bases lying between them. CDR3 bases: TGTGCCAGCAGCTTGTCGAACACTGAAGCTTTCTTT. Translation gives CASSLSNTEAFF. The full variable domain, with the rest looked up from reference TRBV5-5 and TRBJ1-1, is DAGVTQSPTHLIKTRGQQVTLRCSPISGHKSVSWYQQVLGQGPQFIFQYYEKEERGRGNFPDRFSARQFPNYSSELNVNALLLGDSALYLCASSLSNTEAFFGQGTRLTVV.

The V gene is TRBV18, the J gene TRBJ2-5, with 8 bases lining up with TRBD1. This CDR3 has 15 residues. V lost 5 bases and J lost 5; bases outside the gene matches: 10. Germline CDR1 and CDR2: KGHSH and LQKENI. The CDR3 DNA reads TGTGCCAGCTCATCGGGACAGGCCGCGAGTGAGACCCAGTACTTC. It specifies CASSSGQAASETQYF.

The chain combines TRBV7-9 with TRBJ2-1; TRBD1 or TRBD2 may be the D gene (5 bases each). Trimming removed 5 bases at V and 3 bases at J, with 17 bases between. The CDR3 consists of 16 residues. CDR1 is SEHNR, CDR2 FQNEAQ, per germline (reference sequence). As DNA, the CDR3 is TGTGCCAGCAGCGATGACAGTAGGGACCGCTACAATGAGCAGTTCTTC. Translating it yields CASSDDSRDRYNEQFF.

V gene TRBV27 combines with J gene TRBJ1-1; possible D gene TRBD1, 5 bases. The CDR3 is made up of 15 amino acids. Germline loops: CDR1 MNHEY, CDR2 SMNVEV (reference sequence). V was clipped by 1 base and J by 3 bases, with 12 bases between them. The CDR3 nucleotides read TGTGCCAGCAGTTTATATCGACAGAGGGACACTGAAGCTTTCTTT. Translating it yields CASSLYRQRDTEAFF.

Here the CDR3 reads CASSPGLAGGPEQFF. DNA of the CDR3: TGTGCCAGCTCACCGGGACTAGCGGGAGGACCCGAGCAGTTCTTC. The rearrangement links TRBV18 to TRBJ2-1; 15 bases are shared with TRBD2. The CDR3 consists of 15 residues. The J segment lost 10 bases and the V segment lost 3 bases, leaving 4 bases of the junction unmatched. CDR1 and CDR2 from the germline V gene are KGHSH and LQKENI.

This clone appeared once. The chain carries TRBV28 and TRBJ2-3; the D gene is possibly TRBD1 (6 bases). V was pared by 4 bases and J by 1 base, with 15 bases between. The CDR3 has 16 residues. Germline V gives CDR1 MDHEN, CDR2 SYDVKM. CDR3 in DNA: TGTGCCAGCAGTTCTACAGGGTCGGCTGGCACAGATACGCAGTATTTT. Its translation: CASSSTGSAGTDTQYF.

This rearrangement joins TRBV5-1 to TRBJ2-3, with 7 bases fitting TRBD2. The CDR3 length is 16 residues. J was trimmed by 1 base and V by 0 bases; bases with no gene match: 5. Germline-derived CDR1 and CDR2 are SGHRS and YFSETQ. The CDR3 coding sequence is TGCGCCAGCAGCTTGGCCGGACTAGTGGGCACAGATACGCAGTATTTT. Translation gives CASSLAGLVGTDTQYF. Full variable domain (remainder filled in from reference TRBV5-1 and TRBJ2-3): KAGVTQTPRYLIKTRGQQVTLSCSPISGHRSVSWYQQTPGQGLQFLFEYFSETQRNKGNFPGRFSGRQFSNSRSEMNVSTLELGDSALYLCASSLAGLVGTDTQYFGPGTRLTVL.

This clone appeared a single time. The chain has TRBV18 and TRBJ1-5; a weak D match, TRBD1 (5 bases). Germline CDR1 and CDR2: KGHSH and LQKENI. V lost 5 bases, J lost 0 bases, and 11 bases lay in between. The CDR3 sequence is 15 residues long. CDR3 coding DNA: TGTGCCAGCTCAGCAGGGTTTGATAGCAATCAGCCCCAGCATTTT. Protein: CASSAGFDSNQPQHF.

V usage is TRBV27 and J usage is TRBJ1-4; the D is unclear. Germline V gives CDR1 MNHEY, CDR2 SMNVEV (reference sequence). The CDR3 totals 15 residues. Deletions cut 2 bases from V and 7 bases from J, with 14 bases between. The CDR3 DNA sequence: TGTGCCAGCAGTTTACTGGGTATAACGGGTGAAAAACTGTTTTTT. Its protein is CASSLLGITGEKLFF.

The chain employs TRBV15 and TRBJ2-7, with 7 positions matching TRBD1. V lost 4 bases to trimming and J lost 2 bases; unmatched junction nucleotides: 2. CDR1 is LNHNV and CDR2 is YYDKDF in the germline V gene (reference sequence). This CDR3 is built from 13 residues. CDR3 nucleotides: TGTGCCACCAGCAATAGGGGGCCCTACGAGCAGTACTTC. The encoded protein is CATSNRGPYEQYF.

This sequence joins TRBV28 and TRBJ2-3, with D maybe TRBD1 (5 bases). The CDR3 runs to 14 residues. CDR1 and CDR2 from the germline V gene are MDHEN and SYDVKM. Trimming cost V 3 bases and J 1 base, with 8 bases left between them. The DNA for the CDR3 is TGTGCCAGCAGTTTTCCCAGGGGCACAGATACGCAGTATTTT. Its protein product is CASSFPRGTDTQYF.

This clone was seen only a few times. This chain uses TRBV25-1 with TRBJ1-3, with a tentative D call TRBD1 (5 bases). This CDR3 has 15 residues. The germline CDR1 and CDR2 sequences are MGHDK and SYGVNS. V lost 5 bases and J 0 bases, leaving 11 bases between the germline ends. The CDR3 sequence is CASSSGTYSGNTIYF. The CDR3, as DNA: TGTGCCAGCAGTTCCGGGACGTACTCTGGAAACACCATATATTTT. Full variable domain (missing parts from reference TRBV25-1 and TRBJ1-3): EADIYQTPRYLVIGTGKKITLECSQTMGHDKMYWYQQDPGMELHLIHYSYGVNSTEKGDLSSESTVSRIRTEHFPLTLESARPSHTSQYLCASSSGTYSGNTIYFGEGSWLTVV.

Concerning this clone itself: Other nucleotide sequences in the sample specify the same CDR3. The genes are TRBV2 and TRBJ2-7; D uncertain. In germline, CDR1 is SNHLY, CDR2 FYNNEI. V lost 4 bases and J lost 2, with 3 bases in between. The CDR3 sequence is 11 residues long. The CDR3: CASSGPYEQYF. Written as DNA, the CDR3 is TGTGCCAGCAGTGGTCCCTACGAGCAGTACTTC.

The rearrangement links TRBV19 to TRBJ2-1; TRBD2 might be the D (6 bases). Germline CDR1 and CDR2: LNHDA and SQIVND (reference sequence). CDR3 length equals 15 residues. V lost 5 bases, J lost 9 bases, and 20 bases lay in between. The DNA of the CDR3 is TGTGCCAGTAGTCCCGCGGGACTCGACGGAAGTGAGCAGTTCTTC. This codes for CASSPAGLDGSEQFF.

The CDR3 loop reads CASSVEGDSGANVLTF. The CDR3, as DNA: TGTGCCAGCAGCGTAGAGGGGGACTCTGGGGCCAACGTCCTGACTTTC. V gene TRBV9 combines with J gene TRBJ2-6; D possibly corresponds to TRBD1 (6 bases). The CDR3 is 16 residues long. Germline-derived CDR1 and CDR2 are SGDLS and YYNGEE. Deletions cut 0 bases from V and 0 bases from J, with 7 bases between.

This chain's CDR3 is CASSMRGSGNRGGELFF. Here the CDR3 DNA reads TGTGCCAGTAGTATGCGGGGTAGCGGGAATCGTGGCGGGGAGCTGTTTTTT. V gene TRBV19 combines with J gene TRBJ2-2; 8 bases map to TRBD2. CDR1 is LNHDA, CDR2 SQIVND, per germline (reference sequence). V was clipped by 3 bases and J by 7 bases; unmatched bases: 13. The CDR3 length is 17 residues. The variable domain in full, completed from reference TRBV19 and TRBJ2-2, reads DGGITQSPKYLFRKEGQNVTLSCEQNLNHDAMYWYRQDPGQGLRLIYYSQIVNDFQKGDIAEGYSVSREKKESFPLTVTSAQKNPTAFYLCASSMRGSGNRGGELFFGEGSRLTVL.

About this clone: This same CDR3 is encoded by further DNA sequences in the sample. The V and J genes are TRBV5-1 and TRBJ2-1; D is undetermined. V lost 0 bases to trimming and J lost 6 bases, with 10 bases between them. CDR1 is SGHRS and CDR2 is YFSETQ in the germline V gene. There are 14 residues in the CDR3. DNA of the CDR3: TGCGCCAGCAGCTTGGAAGGCCCAGGCAATGAGCAGTTCTTC. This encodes CASSLEGPGNEQFF.

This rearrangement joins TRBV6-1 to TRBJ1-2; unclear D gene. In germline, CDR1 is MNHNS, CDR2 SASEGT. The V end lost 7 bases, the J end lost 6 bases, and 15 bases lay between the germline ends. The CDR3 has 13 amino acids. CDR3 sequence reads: CASNLRSNDGYTF. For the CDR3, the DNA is TGTGCCAGCAACTTACGGTCGAACGATGGCTACACCTTC.

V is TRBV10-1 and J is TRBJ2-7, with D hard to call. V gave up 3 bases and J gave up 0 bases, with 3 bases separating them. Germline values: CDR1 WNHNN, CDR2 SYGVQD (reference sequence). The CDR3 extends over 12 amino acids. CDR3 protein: CASSENSYEQYF. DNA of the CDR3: TGCGCCAGCAGTGAAAACTCCTACGAGCAGTACTTC.

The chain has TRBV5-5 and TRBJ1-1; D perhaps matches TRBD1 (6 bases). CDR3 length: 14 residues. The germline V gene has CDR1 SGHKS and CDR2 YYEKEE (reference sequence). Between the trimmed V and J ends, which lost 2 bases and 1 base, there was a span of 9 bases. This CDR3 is CASSFPRGNTEAFF. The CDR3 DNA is TGTGCCAGCAGCTTCCCCAGGGGGAACACTGAAGCTTTCTTT.

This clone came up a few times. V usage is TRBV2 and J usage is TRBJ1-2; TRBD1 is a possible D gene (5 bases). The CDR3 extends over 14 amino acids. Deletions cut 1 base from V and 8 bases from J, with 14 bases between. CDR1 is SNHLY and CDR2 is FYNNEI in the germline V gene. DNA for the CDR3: TGTGCCAGCAGTGAAGTGAGGGGATCGTACGGCTACACCTTC. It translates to CASSEVRGSYGYTF.

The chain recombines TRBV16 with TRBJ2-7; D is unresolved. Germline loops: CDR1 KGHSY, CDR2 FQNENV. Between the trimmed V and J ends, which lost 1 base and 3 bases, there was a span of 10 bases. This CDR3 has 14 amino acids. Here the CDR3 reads CASSQWVTYYEQYF. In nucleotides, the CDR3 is TGTGCCAGCAGCCAATGGGTCACCTACTACGAGCAGTACTTC.

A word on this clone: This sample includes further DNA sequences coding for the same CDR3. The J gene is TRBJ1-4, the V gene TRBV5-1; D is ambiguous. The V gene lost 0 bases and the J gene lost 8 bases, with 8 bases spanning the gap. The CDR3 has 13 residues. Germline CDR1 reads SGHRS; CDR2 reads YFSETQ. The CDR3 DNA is TGCGCCAGCAGCTTGGCCGGGAGCGAAAAACTGTTTTTT. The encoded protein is CASSLAGSEKLFF.

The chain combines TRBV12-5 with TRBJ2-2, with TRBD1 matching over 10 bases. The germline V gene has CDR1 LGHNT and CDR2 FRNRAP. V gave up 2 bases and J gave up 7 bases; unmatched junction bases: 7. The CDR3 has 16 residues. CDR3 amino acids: CASGLLTGTGVGELFF. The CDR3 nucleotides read TGTGCTAGTGGTTTGTTAACCGGGACAGGGGTCGGGGAGCTGTTTTTT.

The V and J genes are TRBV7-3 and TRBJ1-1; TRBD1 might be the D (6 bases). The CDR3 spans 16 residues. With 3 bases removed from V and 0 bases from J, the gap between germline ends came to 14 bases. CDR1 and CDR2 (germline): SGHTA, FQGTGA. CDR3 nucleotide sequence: TGTGCCAGCAGCTTGAGTCGGGACACCCTGAACACTGAAGCTTTCTTT. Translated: CASSLSRDTLNTEAFF.